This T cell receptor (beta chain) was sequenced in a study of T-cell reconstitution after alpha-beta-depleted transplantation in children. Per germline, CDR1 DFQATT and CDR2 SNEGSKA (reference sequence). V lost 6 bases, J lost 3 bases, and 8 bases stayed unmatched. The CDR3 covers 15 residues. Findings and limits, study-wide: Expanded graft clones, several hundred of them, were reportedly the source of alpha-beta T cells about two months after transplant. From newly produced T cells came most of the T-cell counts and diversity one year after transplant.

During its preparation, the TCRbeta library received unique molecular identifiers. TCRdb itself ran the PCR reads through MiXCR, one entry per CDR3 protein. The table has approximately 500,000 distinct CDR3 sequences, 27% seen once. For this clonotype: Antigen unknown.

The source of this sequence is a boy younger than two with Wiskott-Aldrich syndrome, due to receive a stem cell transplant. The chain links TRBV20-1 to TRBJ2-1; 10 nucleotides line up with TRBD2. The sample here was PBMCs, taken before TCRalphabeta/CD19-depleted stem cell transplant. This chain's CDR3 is CSAAASGRFYNEQFF. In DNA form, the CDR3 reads TGCAGTGCGGCTGCTAGCGGGAGATTCTACAATGAGCAGTTCTTC.